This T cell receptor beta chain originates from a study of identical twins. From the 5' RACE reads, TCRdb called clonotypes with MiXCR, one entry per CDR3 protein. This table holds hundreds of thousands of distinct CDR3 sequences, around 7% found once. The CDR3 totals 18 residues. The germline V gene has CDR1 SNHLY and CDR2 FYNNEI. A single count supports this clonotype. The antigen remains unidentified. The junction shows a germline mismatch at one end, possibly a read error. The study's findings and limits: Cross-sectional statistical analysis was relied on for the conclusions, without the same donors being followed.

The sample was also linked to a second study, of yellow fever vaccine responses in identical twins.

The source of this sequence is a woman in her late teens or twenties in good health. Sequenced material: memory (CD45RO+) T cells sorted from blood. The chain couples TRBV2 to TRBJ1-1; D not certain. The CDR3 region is CACSLSPWYERSGTEAFF. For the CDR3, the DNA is TGTGCCTGCAGTTTATCCCCGTGGTACGAACGGTCGGGAACTGAAGCTTTCTTT.